This T cell receptor beta chain is from a study of CD8 T cells in Susac syndrome. Random hexamers were used to reverse transcribe an amount of roughly 0.5 to 1 ug RNA. In TCRdb, the immunoSEQ multiplex PCR reads were re-called with MiXCR into one record per CDR3 protein. This table holds some 110,000 distinct CDR3 sequences, approximately 93% found once. This CDR3 is 14 amino acids long. The ends were cut back, 3 bases at V and 4 bases at J, with 13 bases in the middle. The gene calls are TRBV12-3 or TRBV12-4 and TRBJ2-7; D is unclear. This TCR was sampled from a human donor with multiple sclerosis. Material: CD4+ T cells from PBMCs. This CDR3 reads CASSLQAAAYEQYF. CDR3 coding DNA: TGTGCCAGCAGTTTGCAGGCGGCGGCGTACGAGCAGTACTTC.